A single T cell receptor beta chain is shown here with its context. This clone was detected only once. It has no known antigen specificity. The sample holds no much larger clone one base away, and base qualities are not on file. This specimen comes from a study of blood T cell repertoires in COVID-19 (TCRdb year 2020). In the study overall: Collaborator samples came from the United States, Italy and Spain and covered acute and convalescent phases of COVID-19. The material from the prospective study consisted of cDNA or gDNA derived from T cells, B-cell-depleted T cells, or PBMCs. Where available, HLA class I and class II types were obtained from metadata supplied by the sample provider rather than from assay-based typing. Nearly every sample came with metadata listing a de-identified subject ID, COVID-19 status, age in years and sex. Subjects who had been exposed to COVID-19, were actively infected with it, or had recovered from it provided the deeply sampled blood TCRbeta repertoires that made up the dataset. The repertoires were made available in a free public database intended to serve as a resource for research on the immune response to SARS-CoV-2. Samples came from the ongoing ImmuneRACE study (first 160 participants) plus 1,254 subjects from 6 global collaborators.

General findings and caveats noted by the study authors: How much clinical and demographic metadata was included differed by source and by participant, and the metadata was provided uncurated.

Participants in the prospective study were aged roughly 18 to 100 years, lived in 24 United States geographic areas, and enrolled through a virtual design. To assign participants to cohorts, the prospective study relied on clinical history that participants themselves reported in a screening survey and a study questionnaire. ImmuneRACE Cohort 3 recovered participants were defined by two consecutive negative NP/OP PCR tests, healthcare professional clearance, or symptom resolution. In the prospective study, whole blood, serum and a nasopharyngeal or oropharyngeal swab were collected from each participant by mobile phlebotomists. Prospective study participants could optionally give additional blood draws and questionnaires over a roughly 2-month period. Blood samples from the prospective study were shipped frozen or at room temperature prior to DNA extraction. The germline ends are 11 bases apart after V is trimmed by 0 bases and J by 4 bases. The CDR3, cysteine through phenylalanine, is 15 amino acids long. Just the 45-base CDR3 DNA is kept, in frame starting at base 1. According to the germline V gene, CDR1 reads SGDLS and CDR2 reads YYNGEE.

TCRbeta CDR3 regions were amplified from genomic DNA by means of the immunoSEQ Assay, a bias-controlled multiplex PCR. As for the original processing: Nucleated cell counts per sample were estimated from amplification of reference gene primers within the assay. To quantify the absolute abundance of each unique TCRbeta CDR3 rearrangement, sequence reads were collapsed and filtered. For each sample, productive Simpson clonality was calculated as the square root of Simpson's diversity index across productive rearrangements. TCRdb re-hosts the immuneACCESS table, in-frame sequences only. Its copies lack some clones; in the studies checked, an unresolved V gene accounts for under half of them, and the cause for the rest is not known. V and J calls and clone size are as listed in that table; D and trimming were resolved from the DNA. The sample includes about 330,000 clones, with 87% observed a single time. Of the sample, roughly 5% is held by the ten largest clones.

The clonotype was recovered from a woman younger than 45 who had recovered from COVID-19. The specimen sequenced was PBMCs or T cells enriched from blood (not recorded which). The chain uses TRBV9 and TRBJ1-3, with TRBD1 perhaps the D gene, on 5 matching bases. The CDR3 sequence is CASSVDIGVGNTIYF. The nucleotide sequence is TGTGCCAGCAGCGTAGATATAGGGGTCGGAAACACCATATATTTT.